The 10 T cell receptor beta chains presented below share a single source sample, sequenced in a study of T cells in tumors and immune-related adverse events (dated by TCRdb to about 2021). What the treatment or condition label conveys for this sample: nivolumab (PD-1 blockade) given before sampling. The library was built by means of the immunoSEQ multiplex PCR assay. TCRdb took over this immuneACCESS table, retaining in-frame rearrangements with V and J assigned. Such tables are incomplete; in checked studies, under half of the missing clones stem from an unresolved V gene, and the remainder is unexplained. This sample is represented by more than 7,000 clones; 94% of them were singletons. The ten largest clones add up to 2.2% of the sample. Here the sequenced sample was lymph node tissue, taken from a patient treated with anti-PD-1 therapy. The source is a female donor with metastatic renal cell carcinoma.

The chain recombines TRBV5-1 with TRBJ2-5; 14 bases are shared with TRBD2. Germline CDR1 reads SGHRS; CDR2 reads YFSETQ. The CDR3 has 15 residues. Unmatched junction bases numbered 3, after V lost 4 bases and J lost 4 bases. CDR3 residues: CASSGLAGGPETQYF. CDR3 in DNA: TGCGCCAGCAGCGGACTAGCGGGGGGTCCAGAGACCCAGTACTTC. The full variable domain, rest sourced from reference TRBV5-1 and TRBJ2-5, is KAGVTQTPRYLIKTRGQQVTLSCSPISGHRSVSWYQQTPGQGLQFLFEYFSETQRNKGNFPGRFSGRQFSNSRSEMNVSTLELGDSALYLCASSGLAGGPETQYFGPGTRLLVL.

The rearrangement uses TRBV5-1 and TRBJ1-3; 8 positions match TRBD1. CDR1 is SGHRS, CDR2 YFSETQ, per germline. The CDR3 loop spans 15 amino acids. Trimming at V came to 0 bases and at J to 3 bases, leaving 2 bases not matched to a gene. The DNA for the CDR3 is TGCGCCAGCAGCTTGGGGACAGGGATTGGAAACACCATATATTTT. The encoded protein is CASSLGTGIGNTIYF. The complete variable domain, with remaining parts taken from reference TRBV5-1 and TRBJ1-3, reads KAGVTQTPRYLIKTRGQQVTLSCSPISGHRSVSWYQQTPGQGLQFLFEYFSETQRNKGNFPGRFSGRQFSNSRSEMNVSTLELGDSALYLCASSLGTGIGNTIYFGEGSWLTVV.

The CDR3 is CASSPPVRVDTQYF. CDR3 bases: TGTGCCAGCTCACCACCGGTCCGGGTGGATACGCAGTATTTT. The chain has TRBV18 and TRBJ2-3; no firm D call. The CDR3 spans 14 residues. V was shortened by 0 bases and J by 6 bases, with 10 bases between the two germline ends. Looked up from germline, CDR1 is KGHSH and CDR2 is LQKENI. Using reference TRBV18 and TRBJ2-3 for the parts outside the CDR3, the full variable domain is NAGVMQNPRHLVRRRGQEARLRCSPMKGHSHVYWYRQLPEEGLKFMVYLQKENIIDESGMPKERFSAEFPKEGPSILRIQQVVRGDSAAYFCASSPPVRVDTQYFGPGTRLTVL.

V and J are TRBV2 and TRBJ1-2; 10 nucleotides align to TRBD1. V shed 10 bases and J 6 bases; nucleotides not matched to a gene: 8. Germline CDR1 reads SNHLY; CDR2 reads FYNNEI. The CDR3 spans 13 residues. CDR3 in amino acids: CATNLGTGDGYTF. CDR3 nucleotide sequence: TGTGCCACTAACTTGGGGACAGGGGATGGCTACACCTTC. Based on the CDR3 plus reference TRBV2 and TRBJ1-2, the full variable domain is EPEVTQTPSHQVTQMGQEVILRCVPISNHLYFYWYRQILGQKVEFLVSFYNNEISEKSEIFDDQFSVERPDGSNFTLKIRSTKLEDSAMYFCATNLGTGDGYTFGSGTRLTVV.

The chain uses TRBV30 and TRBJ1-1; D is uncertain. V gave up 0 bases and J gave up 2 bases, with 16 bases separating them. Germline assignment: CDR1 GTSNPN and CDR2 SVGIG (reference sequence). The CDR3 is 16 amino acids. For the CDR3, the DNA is TGTGCCTGGAGTGTAAGAGGGAACGGGCTAAACACTGAAGCTTTCTTT. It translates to CAWSVRGNGLNTEAFF. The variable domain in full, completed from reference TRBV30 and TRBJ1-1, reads SQTIHQWPATLVQPVGSPLSLECTVEGTSNPNLYWYRQAAGRGLQLLFYSVGIGQISSEVPQNLSASRPQDRQFILSSKKLLLSDSGFYLCAWSVRGNGLNTEAFFGQGTRLTVV.

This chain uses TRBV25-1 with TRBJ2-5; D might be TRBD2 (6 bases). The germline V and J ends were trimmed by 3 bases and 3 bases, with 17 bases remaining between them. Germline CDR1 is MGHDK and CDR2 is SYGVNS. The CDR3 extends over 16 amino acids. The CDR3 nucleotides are TGTGCCAGCAGTGACTTCGGGGGTGGAGTAAAAGAGACCCAGTACTTC. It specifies CASSDFGGGVKETQYF.

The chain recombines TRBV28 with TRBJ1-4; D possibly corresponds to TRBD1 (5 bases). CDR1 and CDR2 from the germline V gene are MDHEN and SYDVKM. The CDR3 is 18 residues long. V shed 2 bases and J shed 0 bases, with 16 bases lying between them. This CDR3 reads CASSLAGPLVATNEKLFF. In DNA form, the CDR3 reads TGTGCCAGCAGTTTAGCGGGGCCGTTAGTTGCAACTAATGAAAAACTGTTTTTT.

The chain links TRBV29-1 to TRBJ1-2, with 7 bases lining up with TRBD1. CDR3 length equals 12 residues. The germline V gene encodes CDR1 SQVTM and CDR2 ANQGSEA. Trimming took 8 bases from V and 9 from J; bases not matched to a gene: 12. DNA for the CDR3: TGCAGCACCCGCTCCGGGACAGAGAGCTACACCTTC. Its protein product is CSTRSGTESYTF.

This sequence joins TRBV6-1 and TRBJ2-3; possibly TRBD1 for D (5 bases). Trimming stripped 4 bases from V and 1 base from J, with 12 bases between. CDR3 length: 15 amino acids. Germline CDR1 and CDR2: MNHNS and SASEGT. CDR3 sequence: CASSASRARTDTQYF. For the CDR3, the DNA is TGTGCCAGCAGTGCGAGCAGGGCCCGCACAGATACGCAGTATTTT.

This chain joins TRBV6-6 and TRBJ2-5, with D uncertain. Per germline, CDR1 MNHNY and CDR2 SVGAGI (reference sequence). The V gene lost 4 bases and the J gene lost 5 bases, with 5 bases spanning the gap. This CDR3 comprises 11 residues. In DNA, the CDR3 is TGTGCCAGCAGTTCTTCTGAGACCCAGTACTTC. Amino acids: CASSSSETQYF.